The rows below give T cell receptor beta chains drawn from one sample of a study of blood T cells in healthy people across ages. MiXCR, applied by TCRdb to the 5' RACE reads, yields one record per CDR3 protein. The table has roughly 800,000 distinct CDR3 sequences, roughly 50% seen once. Sequencing was done on a sample of blood. These receptors were obtained from a man aged 30 to 39 in good health. CDR3s include the opening cysteine and the closing phenylalanine or tryptophan. Fields, in order: J gene, D gene, V gene, CDR3 protein, CDR3 DNA. D genes are given only for firm matches.

>TRBJ2-7|.|TRBV7-3
CASSLEGGSPYEQYF
TGTGCCAGCAGCTTAGAGGGGGGGAGCCCTTACGAGCAGTACTTC
>TRBJ2-7|.|TRBV4-1
CASSQQGRTYEQYF
TGCGCCAGCAGCCAGCAAGGGCGAACGTACGAGCAGTACTTC
>TRBJ2-1|.|TRBV5-1
CASSLGLAGKEQFF
TGCGCCAGCAGCTTGGGGCTAGCAGGTAAGGAGCAGTTCTTC
>TRBJ2-5|.|TRBV10-3
CAIREGVEETQYF
TGTGCCATCAGGGAGGGGGTCGAAGAGACCCAGTACTTC
>TRBJ2-1|TRBD2|TRBV10-2
CASSEPAGGQSGQFF
TGCGCCAGCAGTGAACCAGCGGGGGGGCAGAGTGGGCAGTTCTTC
>TRBJ2-5|.|TRBV7-3
CASSLFGHQETQYF
TGTGCCAGCAGCTTATTTGGACACCAAGAGACCCAGTACTTC
>TRBJ2-1|.|TRBV7-2
CASSLEGRWNEQFF
TGTGCCAGCAGCTTGGAGGGACGGTGGAATGAGCAGTTCTTC
>TRBJ2-1|.|TRBV10-3
CAISEAGVASNEQFF
TGTGCCATCAGTGAGGCCGGGGTAGCCAGCAATGAGCAGTTCTTC
>TRBJ2-1|.|TRBV3-1
CASSQYCEQFF
TGTGCCAGCAGCCAATATTGTGAGCAGTTCTTC
>TRBJ2-1|.|TRBV5-1
CASSFESSYNEQFF
TGCGCCAGCAGCTTCGAGAGCTCCTACAACGAGCAGTTCTTC
>TRBJ1-1|TRBD1|TRBV7-9
CASSLGTGMNTEAFF
TGTGCCAGCAGCCTCGGGACAGGGATGAACACTGAAGCTTTCTTT
>TRBJ1-5|.|TRBV19
CASSPRGAGADQPQHF
TGTGCCAGTAGTCCCCGGGGTGCAGGGGCCGATCAGCCCCAGCATTTT